The 17 T cell receptor beta chains given below trace back to one sample, sequenced in a study of shared clonotypes between healthy human individuals. Here immunoSEQ multiplex PCR was the method, and the copy in TCRdb shows in-frame clones only, minus some. The sample has about 2,500,000 clones, around nine tenths seen once; the top ten hold over 0.12%. The sequencing sample was made of naive CD4+ T cells sorted from blood. Subset noted: CD45RA+ positively selected. These receptors all come from a man between 18 and 29 years old in good health.

This chain uses TRBV6-5 with TRBJ2-7; 8 bases fit TRBD2. V gave up 6 bases and J gave up 4 bases; unmatched junction bases: 8. The CDR3 extends over 14 amino acids. Germline V gives CDR1 MNHEY, CDR2 SVGAGI. The CDR3 reads CASSPGGAGYEQYF. Here the CDR3 DNA reads TGTGCCAGCAGCCCGGGGGGGGCTGGGTACGAGCAGTACTTC.

This rearrangement joins TRBV4-3 to TRBJ2-1; 8 positions agree with TRBD2. This CDR3 comprises 16 residues. In germline, CDR1 is LGHNA, CDR2 YSLEER. V dropped 2 bases and J dropped 6; count of bases not matched to a gene: 9. CDR3 in amino acids: CASSQHPSGPGNEQFF. As DNA, the CDR3 is TGCGCCAGCAGCCAACACCCTAGCGGGCCAGGCAATGAGCAGTTCTTC.

The chain recombines TRBV7-2 with TRBJ2-7; D is unclear. CDR1 is SGHTA and CDR2 is FQGNSA in the germline V gene. V was pared by 5 bases and J by 7 bases, with 12 bases between. The length of the CDR3 is 12 residues. CDR3 protein: CASSTNTREQYF. CDR3 nucleotides: TGTGCCAGCAGCACAAACACTCGGGAGCAGTACTTC.

This sequence joins TRBV7-8 and TRBJ2-2, with 12 bases fitting TRBD2. Germline V gives CDR1 SGHVS, CDR2 FQNEAQ. The CDR3 has 16 residues. The V and J ends lost 5 bases and 4 bases, in that order; junction bases with no gene match: 5. CDR3 sequence: CASSTRTSGVTGELFF. CDR3 in DNA: TGTGCCAGCAGCACCCGGACTAGCGGGGTCACCGGGGAGCTGTTTTTT.

A single count supports this clone. The chain couples TRBV7-9 to TRBJ2-1; the match to TRBD2 covers 7 bases. The CDR3 spans 16 residues. V lost 5 bases and J lost 1; bases outside the gene matches: 8. Germline V gene data show CDR1 as SEHNR and CDR2 as FQNEAQ (reference sequence). CDR3 in amino acids: CASSHRVGGSYNEQFF. CDR3 coding DNA: TGTGCCAGCAGCCATCGGGTGGGAGGGTCCTACAATGAGCAGTTCTTC.

V and J are TRBV11-3 and TRBJ2-2, with 8 nucleotides matching TRBD1. In germline, CDR1 is SGHNT, CDR2 YENEEA. This CDR3 is built from 16 residues. Trimming cost V 4 bases and J 4 bases; bases outside gene matches: 8. For the CDR3, the DNA is TGTGCCAGCAGCTCGGACAGGGTCGGGAGCACCGGGGAGCTGTTTTTT. Translating gives CASSSDRVGSTGELFF.

The rearrangement joins TRBV30 to TRBJ2-5; 9 nucleotides align to TRBD2. The V segment lost 2 bases and the J segment 1 base; nucleotides outside the gene matches: 5. CDR3 size: 15 residues. Per the germline V gene, CDR1 is GTSNPN and CDR2 is SVGIG (reference sequence). Written as DNA, the CDR3 is TGTGCCTGGAGTCCCTTTAGCGGGAGCCAAGAGACCCAGTACTTC. Its protein is CAWSPFSGSQETQYF.

The chain uses TRBV7-6 and TRBJ1-3; the D gene is possibly TRBD1 (5 bases). With 0 bases removed from V and 4 bases from J, the gap between germline ends came to 13 bases. This CDR3 has 16 residues. Per the germline V gene, CDR1 is SGHVS and CDR2 is FNYEAQ. This CDR3 is CASSLAGGGSGNTIYF. For the CDR3, the DNA is TGTGCCAGCAGCTTAGCGGGCGGGGGGTCCGGAAACACCATATATTTT. Looking up the rest from reference TRBV7-6 and TRBJ1-3 gives the full variable domain: GAGVSQSPRYKVTKRGQDVALRCDPISGHVSLYWYRQALGQGPEFLTYFNYEAQQDKSGLPNDRFSAERPEGSISTLTIQRTEQRDSAMYRCASSLAGGGSGNTIYFGEGSWLTVV.

The chain carries TRBV5-1 and TRBJ1-1; no clear D. Looked up from germline, CDR1 is SGHRS and CDR2 is YFSETQ. V lost 3 bases and J 11 bases, leaving 20 bases between the germline ends. The CDR3 spans 14 residues. DNA for the CDR3: TGCGCCAGCAGCTCCCGGACGTTCGAGTCAAGGGCTTTCTTT. Amino acids: CASSSRTFESRAFF.

The chain links TRBV5-1 to TRBJ2-7; no firm D call. CDR3 length: 15 amino acids. The germline V and J ends were trimmed by 0 bases and 5 bases, with 15 bases remaining between them. In germline, CDR1 is SGHRS, CDR2 YFSETQ. CDR3 amino acids: CASSLVSNNINEQYF. The CDR3 nucleotides are TGCGCCAGCAGCTTGGTTTCCAATAATATCAACGAGCAGTACTTC.

V gene TRBV6-5 combines with J gene TRBJ2-2; D is uncertain. The length of the CDR3 is 13 residues. CDR1 and CDR2 from the germline V gene are MNHEY and SVGAGI. The V end lost 7 bases, the J end lost 1 base, and 7 bases lay between the germline ends. The CDR3 here is CASTGGNTGELFF. Here the CDR3 DNA reads TGTGCCAGCACTGGCGGGAACACCGGGGAGCTGTTTTTT.

In DNA form, the CDR3 reads TGCAGCGTTTTCCCGACGACAGGGAGGAATGGCTACACCTTC. As protein: CSVFPTTGRNGYTF. This sequence joins TRBV29-1 and TRBJ1-2, with 7 bases that match TRBD1. Germline V lookup: CDR1 SQVTM, CDR2 ANQGSEA. CDR3 length: 14 amino acids. J lost 6 bases, V lost 5 bases, and 12 bases had no gene match.

The rearrangement joins TRBV5-1 to TRBJ2-1, with TRBD1 matching 7 bases. Germline V gene data show CDR1 as SGHRS and CDR2 as YFSETQ. The CDR3 is 15 amino acids. The trim removed 5 bases at V and 5 bases at J, leaving 10 bases unmatched. CDR3: CASSQGGVWNNEQFF. For the CDR3, the DNA is TGCGCCAGCAGTCAAGGGGGCGTCTGGAACAATGAGCAGTTCTTC.

This chain uses TRBV7-2 with TRBJ2-5; TRBD2 agrees at 11 bases. Trimming cost V 3 bases and J 6 bases; bases outside gene matches: 3. Germline CDR1 is SGHTA and CDR2 is FQGNSA. This CDR3 contains 14 residues. CDR3 amino acids: CASSFSGGAKTQYF. CDR3 nucleotide sequence: TGTGCCAGCAGCTTTAGCGGGGGGGCAAAGACCCAGTACTTC.

On this clone: This sample also contains other DNA sequences that code for the same CDR3. This rearrangement joins TRBV6-6 to TRBJ2-3, with 11 positions matching TRBD1. The V gene end was trimmed by 8 bases and the J gene end by 11 bases; junction bases not matched to a gene: 9. Germline V CDR1 and CDR2: MNHNY, SVGAGI (reference sequence). This CDR3 contains 13 residues. CDR3 amino acids: CASGQGAGRGQYF. For the CDR3, the DNA is TGTGCCAGCGGACAGGGGGCAGGGCGGGGGCAGTATTTT.

This rearrangement joins TRBV19 to TRBJ1-1, with TRBD1 as a possible D gene (5 bases). This CDR3 comprises 13 residues. CDR1 LNHDA and CDR2 SQIVND come from the germline V gene (reference sequence). Trimming removed 5 bases at V and 11 bases at J, with 18 bases between. The chain's CDR3 is CASSVLGTSPAFF. The CDR3 DNA reads as TGTGCCAGTAGTGTACTTGGGACCTCCCCCGCTTTCTTT.

The V gene is TRBV6-1, the J gene TRBJ1-1; the match to TRBD1 covers 8 bases. Looked up from germline, CDR1 is MNHNS and CDR2 is SASEGT. The length of the CDR3 is 15 residues. V lost 7 bases and J lost 3; bases outside the gene matches: 10. CDR3 sequence (DNA): TGTGCCAGCACCGAAAGGGACAGGCGGGACACTGAAGCTTTCTTT. Residues: CASTERDRRDTEAFF.